This T cell receptor beta chain comes out of a study of T cell responses to AZD1222 COVID-19 vaccine. TCRdb's copy holds only in-frame clones and misses some; the assay was immunoSEQ multiplex PCR. The sample consists of approximately 50,000 clones, approximately 80% of them appearing once. Whole-study findings and limits: Baseline antibody screening turned up just five to seven seropositive AZD1222 recipients. Spike as a whole was targeted by vaccine-associated CD4 TCRs, dominant at 160-218 and 743-854. Spike-specific TCR breadth rose after two AZD1222 doses, and depth rose as well. As reported, nearly half of all spike-specific TCRs target variant regions that are unmutated.

As for this clone: Its antigen is still unknown.

This receptor was identified in an adult who received the AZD1222 COVID-19 vaccine. The sequencing used peripheral blood, collected 28 days after the second AZD1222 dose.

The CDR3 coding sequence is TGTGCCAGCAGCAAAAGAGGCAATCAGCCCCAGCATTTT. It specifies CASSKRGNQPQHF. The chain links TRBV6-5 to TRBJ1-5, with D unclear. V lost 6 bases and J lost 2, with 8 bases in between. Germline assignment: CDR1 MNHEY and CDR2 SVGAGI. There are 13 residues in the CDR3.